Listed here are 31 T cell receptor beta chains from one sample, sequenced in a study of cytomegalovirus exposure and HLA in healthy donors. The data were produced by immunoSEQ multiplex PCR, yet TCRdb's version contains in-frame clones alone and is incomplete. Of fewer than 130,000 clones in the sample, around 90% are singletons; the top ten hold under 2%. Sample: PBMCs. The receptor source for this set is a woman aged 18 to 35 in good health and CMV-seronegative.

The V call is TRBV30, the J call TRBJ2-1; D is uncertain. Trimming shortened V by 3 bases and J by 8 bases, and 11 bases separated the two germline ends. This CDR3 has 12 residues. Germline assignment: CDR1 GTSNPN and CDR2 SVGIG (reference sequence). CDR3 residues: CAWSLAVHEQFF. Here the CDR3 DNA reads TGTGCCTGGAGCCTTGCGGTCCATGAGCAGTTCTTC.

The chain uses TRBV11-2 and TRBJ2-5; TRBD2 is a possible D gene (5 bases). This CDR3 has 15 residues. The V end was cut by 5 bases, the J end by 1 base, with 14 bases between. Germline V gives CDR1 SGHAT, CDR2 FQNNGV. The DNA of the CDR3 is TGTGCCAGCAGCCGAAGCGGAAGATCCCAAGAGACCCAGTACTTC. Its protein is CASSRSGRSQETQYF.

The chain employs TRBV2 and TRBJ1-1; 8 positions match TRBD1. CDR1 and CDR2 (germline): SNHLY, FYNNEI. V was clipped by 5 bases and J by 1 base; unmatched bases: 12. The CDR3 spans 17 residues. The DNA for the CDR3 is TGTGCCAGCAGTTCTCTCCCCAACGGACAGGGGAACACTGAAGCTTTCTTT. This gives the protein CASSSLPNGQGNTEAFF.

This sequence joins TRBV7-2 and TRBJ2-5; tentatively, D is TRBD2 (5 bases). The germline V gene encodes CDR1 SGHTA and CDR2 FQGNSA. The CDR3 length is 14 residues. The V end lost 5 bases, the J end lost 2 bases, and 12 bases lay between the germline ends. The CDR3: CASSPVWRQETQYF. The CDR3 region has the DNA TGTGCCAGCAGCCCTGTATGGAGGCAAGAGACCCAGTACTTC.

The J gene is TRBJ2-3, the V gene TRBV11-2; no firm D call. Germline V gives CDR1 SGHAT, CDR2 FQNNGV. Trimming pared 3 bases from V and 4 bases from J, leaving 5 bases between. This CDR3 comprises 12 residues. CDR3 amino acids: CASSFESDTQYF. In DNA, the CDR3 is TGTGCCAGCAGCTTTGAGTCAGATACGCAGTATTTT.

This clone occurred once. The CDR3 sequence is CASSALGTRPHGYTF. The CDR3 DNA reads as TGTGCCAGCAGCGCCCTCGGGACACGTCCTCATGGCTACACCTTC. This sequence joins TRBV5-6 and TRBJ1-2; possibly TRBD1 for D (6 bases). The germline V gene has CDR1 SGHDT and CDR2 YYEEEE. The CDR3 consists of 15 residues. The germline V and J ends were trimmed by 4 bases and 6 bases, with 19 bases remaining between them.

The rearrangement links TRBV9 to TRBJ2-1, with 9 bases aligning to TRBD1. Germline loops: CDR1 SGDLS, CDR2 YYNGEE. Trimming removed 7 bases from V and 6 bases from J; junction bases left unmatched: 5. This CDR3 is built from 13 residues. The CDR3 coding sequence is TGTGCCAGCGGGACAGGGTCTTTCAATGAGCAGTTCTTC. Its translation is CASGTGSFNEQFF.

The DNA of the CDR3 is TGTGCCTGGACCAGGGGGGTTGGCGAAAGTCAGCCCCAGCATTTT. It encodes CAWTRGVGESQPQHF. The J gene is TRBJ1-5, the V gene TRBV30; 7 positions match TRBD1. The V gene end was trimmed by 4 bases and the J gene end by 6 bases; junction bases not matched to a gene: 12. Germline loops: CDR1 GTSNPN, CDR2 SVGIG (reference sequence). The CDR3 has 15 residues.

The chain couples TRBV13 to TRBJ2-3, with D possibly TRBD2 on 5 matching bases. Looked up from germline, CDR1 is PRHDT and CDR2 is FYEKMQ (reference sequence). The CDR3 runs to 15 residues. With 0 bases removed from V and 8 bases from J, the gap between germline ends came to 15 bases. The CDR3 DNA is TGTGCCAGCAGCTTAGGCGGACTGTCGAGCGTTACGCAGTATTTT. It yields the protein CASSLGGLSSVTQYF.

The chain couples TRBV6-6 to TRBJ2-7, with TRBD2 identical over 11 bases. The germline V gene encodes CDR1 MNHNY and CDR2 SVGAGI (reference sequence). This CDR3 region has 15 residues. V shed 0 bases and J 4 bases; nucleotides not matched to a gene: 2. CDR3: CASSYSGLAEYEQYF. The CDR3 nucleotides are TGTGCCAGCAGTTACTCGGGACTAGCGGAATACGAGCAGTACTTC.

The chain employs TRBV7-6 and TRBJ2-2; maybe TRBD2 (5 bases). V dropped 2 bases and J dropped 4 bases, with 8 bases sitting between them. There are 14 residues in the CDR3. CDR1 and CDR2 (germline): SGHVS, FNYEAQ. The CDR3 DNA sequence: TGTGCCAGCAGCTTATTCGAGGGCACCGGGGAGCTGTTTTTT. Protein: CASSLFEGTGELFF.

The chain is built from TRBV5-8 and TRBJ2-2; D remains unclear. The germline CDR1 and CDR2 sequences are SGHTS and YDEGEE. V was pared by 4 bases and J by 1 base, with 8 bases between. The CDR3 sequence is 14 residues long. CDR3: CASSRDQNTGELFF. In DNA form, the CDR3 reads TGTGCCAGCAGCCGCGATCAGAACACCGGGGAGCTGTTTTTT.

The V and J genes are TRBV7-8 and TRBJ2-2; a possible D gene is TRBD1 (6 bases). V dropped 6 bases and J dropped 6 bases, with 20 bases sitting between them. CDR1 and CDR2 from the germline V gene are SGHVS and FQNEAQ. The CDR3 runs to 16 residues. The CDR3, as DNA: TGTGCCAGCAGTCAACAGGGAGTCGGGTACGCCGGGGAGCTGTTTTTT. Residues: CASSQQGVGYAGELFF.

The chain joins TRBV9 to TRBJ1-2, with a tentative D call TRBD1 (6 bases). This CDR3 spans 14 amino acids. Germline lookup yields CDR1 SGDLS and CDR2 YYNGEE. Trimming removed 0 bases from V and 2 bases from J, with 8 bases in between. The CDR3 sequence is CASSVGGQNYGYTF. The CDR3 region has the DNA TGTGCCAGCAGCGTAGGGGGGCAGAACTATGGCTACACCTTC.

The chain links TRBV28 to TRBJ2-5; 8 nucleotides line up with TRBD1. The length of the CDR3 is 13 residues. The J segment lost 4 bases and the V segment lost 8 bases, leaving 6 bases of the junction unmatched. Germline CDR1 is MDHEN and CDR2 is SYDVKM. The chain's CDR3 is CASGQQGVETQYF. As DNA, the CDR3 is TGTGCCAGCGGACAACAGGGGGTAGAGACCCAGTACTTC.

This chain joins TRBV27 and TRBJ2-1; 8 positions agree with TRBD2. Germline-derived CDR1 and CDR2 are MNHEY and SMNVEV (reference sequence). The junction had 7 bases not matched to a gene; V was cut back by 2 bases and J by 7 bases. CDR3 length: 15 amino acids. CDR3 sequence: CASSLPGGPGNEQFF. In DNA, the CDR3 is TGTGCCAGCAGTTTACCGGGAGGGCCGGGGAATGAGCAGTTCTTC.

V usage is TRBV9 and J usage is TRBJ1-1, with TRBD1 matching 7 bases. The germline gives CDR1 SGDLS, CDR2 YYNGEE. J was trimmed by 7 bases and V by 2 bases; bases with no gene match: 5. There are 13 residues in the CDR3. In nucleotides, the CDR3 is TGTGCCAGCAGCGTTACAGGGGTTGGTGAAGCTTTCTTT. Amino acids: CASSVTGVGEAFF.

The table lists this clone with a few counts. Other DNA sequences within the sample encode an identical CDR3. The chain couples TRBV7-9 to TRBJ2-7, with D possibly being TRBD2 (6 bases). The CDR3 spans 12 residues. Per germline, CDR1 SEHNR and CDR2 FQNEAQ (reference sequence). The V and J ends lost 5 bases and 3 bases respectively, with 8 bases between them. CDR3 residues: CASSPGGYEQYF. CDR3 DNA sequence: TGTGCCAGCAGCCCCGGGGGCTACGAGCAGTACTTC.

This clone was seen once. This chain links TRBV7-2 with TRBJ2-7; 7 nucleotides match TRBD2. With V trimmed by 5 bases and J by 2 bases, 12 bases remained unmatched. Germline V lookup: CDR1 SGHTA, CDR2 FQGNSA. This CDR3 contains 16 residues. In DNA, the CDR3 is TGTGCCAGCAGCAGCTTTTCTAGCGGAAAAGCCTACGAGCAGTACTTC. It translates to CASSSFSSGKAYEQYF. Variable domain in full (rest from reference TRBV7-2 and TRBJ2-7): GAGVSQSPSNKVTEKGKDVELRCDPISGHTALYWYRQSLGQGLEFLIYFQGNSAPDKSGLPSDRFSAERTGGSVSTLTIQRTQQEDSAVYLCASSSFSSGKAYEQYFGPGTRLTVT.

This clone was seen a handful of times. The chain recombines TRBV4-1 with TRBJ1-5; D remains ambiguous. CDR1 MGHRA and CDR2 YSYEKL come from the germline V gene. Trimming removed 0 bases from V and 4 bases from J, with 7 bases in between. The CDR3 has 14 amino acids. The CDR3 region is CASSQDSGNQPQHF. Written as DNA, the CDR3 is TGCGCCAGCAGCCAAGATTCAGGAAATCAGCCCCAGCATTTT.

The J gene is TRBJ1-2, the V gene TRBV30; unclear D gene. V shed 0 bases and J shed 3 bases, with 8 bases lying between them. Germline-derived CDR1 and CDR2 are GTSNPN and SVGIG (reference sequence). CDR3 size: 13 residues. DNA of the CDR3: TGTGCCTGGAGTGTTTGGCAGGACTATGGCTACACCTTC. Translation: CAWSVWQDYGYTF.

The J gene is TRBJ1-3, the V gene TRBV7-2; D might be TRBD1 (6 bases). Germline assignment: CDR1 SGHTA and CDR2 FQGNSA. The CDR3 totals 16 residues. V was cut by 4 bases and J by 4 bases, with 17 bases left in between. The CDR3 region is CASSSTKGGSGNTIYF. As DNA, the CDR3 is TGTGCCAGCAGCTCAACAAAAGGGGGTTCAGGAAACACCATATATTTT. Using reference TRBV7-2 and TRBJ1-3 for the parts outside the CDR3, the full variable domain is GAGVSQSPSNKVTEKGKDVELRCDPISGHTALYWYRQSLGQGLEFLIYFQGNSAPDKSGLPSDRFSAERTGGSVSTLTIQRTQQEDSAVYLCASSSTKGGSGNTIYFGEGSWLTVV.

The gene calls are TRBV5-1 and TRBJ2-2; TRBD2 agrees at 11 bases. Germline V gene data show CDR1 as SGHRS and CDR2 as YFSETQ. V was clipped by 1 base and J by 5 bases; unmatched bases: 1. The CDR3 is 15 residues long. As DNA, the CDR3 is TGCGCCAGCAGCTTGACTAGCGGGAGAACCGGGGAGCTGTTTTTT. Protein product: CASSLTSGRTGELFF. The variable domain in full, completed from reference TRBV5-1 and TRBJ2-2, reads KAGVTQTPRYLIKTRGQQVTLSCSPISGHRSVSWYQQTPGQGLQFLFEYFSETQRNKGNFPGRFSGRQFSNSRSEMNVSTLELGDSALYLCASSLTSGRTGELFFGEGSRLTVL.

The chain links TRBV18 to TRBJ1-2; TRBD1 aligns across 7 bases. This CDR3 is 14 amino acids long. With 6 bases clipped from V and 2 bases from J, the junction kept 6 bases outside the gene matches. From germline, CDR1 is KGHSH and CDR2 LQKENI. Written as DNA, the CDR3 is TGTGCCAGCTCCTCCGGGGGACAGAACTATGGCTACACCTTC. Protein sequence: CASSSGGQNYGYTF.

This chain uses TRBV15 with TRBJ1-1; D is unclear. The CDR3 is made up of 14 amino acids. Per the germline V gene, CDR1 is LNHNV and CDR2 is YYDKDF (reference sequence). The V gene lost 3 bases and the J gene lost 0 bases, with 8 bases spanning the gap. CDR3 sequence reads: CATSSTVMNTEAFF. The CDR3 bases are TGTGCCACCAGCAGTACAGTTATGAACACTGAAGCTTTCTTT.

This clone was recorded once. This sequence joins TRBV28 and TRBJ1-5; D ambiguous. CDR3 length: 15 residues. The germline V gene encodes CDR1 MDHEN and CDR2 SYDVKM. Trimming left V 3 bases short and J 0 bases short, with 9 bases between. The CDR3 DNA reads TGTGCCAGCAGTTTTTCGGGTAATAGCAATCAGCCCCAGCATTTT. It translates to CASSFSGNSNQPQHF.

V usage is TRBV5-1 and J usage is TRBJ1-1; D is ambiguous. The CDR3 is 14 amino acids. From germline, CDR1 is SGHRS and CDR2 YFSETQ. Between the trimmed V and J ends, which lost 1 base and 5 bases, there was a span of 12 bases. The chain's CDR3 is CASSLQEGYTEAFF. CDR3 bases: TGCGCCAGCAGCTTGCAAGAGGGCTATACTGAAGCTTTCTTT.

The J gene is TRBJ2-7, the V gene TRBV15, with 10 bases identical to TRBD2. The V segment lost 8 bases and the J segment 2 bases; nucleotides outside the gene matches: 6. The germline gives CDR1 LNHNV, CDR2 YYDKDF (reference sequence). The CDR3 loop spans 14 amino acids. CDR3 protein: CATGLAGVAYEQYF. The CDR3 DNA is TGTGCCACCGGTCTAGCGGGAGTTGCCTACGAGCAGTACTTC.

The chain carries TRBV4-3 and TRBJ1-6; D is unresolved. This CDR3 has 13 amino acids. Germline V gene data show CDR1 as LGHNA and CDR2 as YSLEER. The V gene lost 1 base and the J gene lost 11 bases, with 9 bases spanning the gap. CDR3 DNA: TGCGCCAGCAGCCAAGCTCTCGGAGCACCCCTCCACTTT. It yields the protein CASSQALGAPLHF.

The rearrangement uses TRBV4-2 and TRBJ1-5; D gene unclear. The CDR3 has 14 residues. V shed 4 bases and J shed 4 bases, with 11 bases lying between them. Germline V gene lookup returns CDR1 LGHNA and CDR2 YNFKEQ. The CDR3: CASSPPGRNQPQHF. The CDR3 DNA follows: TGTGCCAGCAGCCCCCCTGGGAGGAATCAGCCCCAGCATTTT.

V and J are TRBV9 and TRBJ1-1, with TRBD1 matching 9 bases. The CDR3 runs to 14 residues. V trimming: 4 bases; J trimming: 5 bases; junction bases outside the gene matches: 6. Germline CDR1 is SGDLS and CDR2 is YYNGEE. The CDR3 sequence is CASSTTGGQTEAFF. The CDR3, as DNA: TGTGCCAGCAGCACCACAGGGGGCCAAACTGAAGCTTTCTTT.